This entry concerns a single T cell receptor beta chain. No antigen is known for it. Clones were read by immunoSEQ multiplex PCR, and TCRdb kept only the in-frame ones, dropping some. This table has about 71,000 clones, around 94% appearing once. This record comes from a study of OX40 agonist ivuxolimab in advanced cancers. Study in general: Among those enrolled, mean age was approximately 62 years (range roughly 23 to 79) and 82.7% were male. Findings and caveats of the study: In general, CD8+ T cells held more expanded clones than CD4+ did, on average. It was not determined which antigens were specifically recognized by the peripheral T cells that had undergone clonal expansion.

The cohort excluded patients with autoimmune disease history or systemic immunosuppression. This CDR3 has 13 amino acids. Per the germline V gene, CDR1 is MNHNS and CDR2 is SASEGT. The germline V and J ends were trimmed by 6 bases and 2 bases, with 10 bases remaining between them. This clonotype was obtained from an adult with an advanced solid tumor such as melanoma, head and neck, liver or kidney cancer. Here the sequenced sample was CD4+ or CD8+ T cells sorted from blood, taken in a trial of the OX40 agonist ivuxolimab. This rearrangement joins TRBV6-1 to TRBJ1-1; possibly TRBD1 for D (6 bases). CDR3 DNA sequence: TGTGCCAGCAGCTTCGGGGGCAACACTGAAGCTTTCTTT. Translation: CASSFGGNTEAFF.